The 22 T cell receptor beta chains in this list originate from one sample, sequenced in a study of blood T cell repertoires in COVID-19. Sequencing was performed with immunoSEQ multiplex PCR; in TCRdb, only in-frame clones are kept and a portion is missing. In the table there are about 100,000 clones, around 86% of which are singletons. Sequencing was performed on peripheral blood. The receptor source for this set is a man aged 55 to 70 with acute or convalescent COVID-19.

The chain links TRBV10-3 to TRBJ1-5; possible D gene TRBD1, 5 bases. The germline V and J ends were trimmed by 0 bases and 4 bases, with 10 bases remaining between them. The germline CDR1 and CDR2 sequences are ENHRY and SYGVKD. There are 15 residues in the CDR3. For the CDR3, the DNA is TGTGCCATCAGTGAGTCGATGACAGCGAATCAGCCCCAGCATTTT. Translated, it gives CAISESMTANQPQHF.

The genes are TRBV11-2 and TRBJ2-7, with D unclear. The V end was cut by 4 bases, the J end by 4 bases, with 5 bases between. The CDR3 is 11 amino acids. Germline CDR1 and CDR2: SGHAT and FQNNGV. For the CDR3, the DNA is TGTGCCAGCAGCTCCCTTTACGAGCAGTACTTC. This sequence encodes CASSSLYEQYF.

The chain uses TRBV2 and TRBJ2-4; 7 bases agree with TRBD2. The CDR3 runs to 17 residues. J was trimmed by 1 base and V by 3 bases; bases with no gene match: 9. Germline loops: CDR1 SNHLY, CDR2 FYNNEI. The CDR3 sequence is CASSDALGGGAKNIQYF. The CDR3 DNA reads TGTGCCAGCAGTGACGCCCTCGGGGGAGGGGCCAAAAACATTCAGTACTTC.

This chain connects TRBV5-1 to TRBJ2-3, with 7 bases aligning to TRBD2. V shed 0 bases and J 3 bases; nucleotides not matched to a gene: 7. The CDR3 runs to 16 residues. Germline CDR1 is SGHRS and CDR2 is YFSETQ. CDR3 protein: CASSLVPASGTDTQYF. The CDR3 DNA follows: TGCGCCAGCAGCTTGGTTCCGGCTAGCGGAACAGATACGCAGTATTTT.

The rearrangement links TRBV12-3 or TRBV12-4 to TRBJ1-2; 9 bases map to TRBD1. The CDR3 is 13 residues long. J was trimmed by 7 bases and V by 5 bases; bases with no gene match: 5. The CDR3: CASSVTGGSGYTF. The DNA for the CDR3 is TGTGCCAGCAGTGTCACAGGGGGCAGTGGCTACACCTTC.

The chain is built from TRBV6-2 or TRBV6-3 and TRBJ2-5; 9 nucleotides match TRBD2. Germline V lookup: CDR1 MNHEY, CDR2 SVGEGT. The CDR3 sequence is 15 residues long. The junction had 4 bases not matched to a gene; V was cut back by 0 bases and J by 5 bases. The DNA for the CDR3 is TGTGCCAGCAGTTACTCGCTAGCGGGGCGGGAGACCCAGTACTTC. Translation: CASSYSLAGRETQYF.

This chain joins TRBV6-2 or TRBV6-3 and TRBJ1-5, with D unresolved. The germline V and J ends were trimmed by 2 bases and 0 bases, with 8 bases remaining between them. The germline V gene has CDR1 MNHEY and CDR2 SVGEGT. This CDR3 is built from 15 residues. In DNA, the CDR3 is TGTGCCAGCAGTTACCTGGAGTATAGCAATCAGCCCCAGCATTTT. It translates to CASSYLEYSNQPQHF.

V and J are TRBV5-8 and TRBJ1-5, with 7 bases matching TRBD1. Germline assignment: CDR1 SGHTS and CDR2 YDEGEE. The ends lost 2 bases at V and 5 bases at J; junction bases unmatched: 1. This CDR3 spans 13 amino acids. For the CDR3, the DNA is TGTGCCAGCAGCTTCACAGGGGATCAGCCCCAGCATTTT. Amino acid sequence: CASSFTGDQPQHF. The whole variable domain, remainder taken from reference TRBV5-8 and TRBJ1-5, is EAGVTQSPTHLIKTRGQQATLRCSPISGHTSVYWYQQALGLGLQFLLWYDEGEERNRGNFPPRFSGRQFPNYSSELNVNALELEDSALYLCASSFTGDQPQHFGDGTRLSIL.

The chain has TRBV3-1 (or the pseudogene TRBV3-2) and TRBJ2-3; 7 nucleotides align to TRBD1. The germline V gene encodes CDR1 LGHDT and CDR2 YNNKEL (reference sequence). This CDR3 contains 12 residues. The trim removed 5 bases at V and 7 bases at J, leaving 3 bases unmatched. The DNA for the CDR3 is TGTGCCAGCAGCGCAGGGGGAAATACGCAGTATTTT. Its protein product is CASSAGGNTQYF.

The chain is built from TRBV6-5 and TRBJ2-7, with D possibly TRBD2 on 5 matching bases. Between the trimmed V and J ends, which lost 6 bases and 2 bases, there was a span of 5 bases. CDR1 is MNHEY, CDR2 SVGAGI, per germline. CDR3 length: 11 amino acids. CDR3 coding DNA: TGTGCCAGCAGGCGGGCCTACGAGCAGTACTTC. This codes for CASRRAYEQYF.

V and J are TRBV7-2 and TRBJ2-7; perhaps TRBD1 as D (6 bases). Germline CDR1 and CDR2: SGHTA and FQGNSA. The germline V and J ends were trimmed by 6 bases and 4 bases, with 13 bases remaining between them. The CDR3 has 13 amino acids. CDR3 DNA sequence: TGTGCCAGCAGTGGGGGCTCCCATTACGAGCAGTACTTC. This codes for CASSGGSHYEQYF.

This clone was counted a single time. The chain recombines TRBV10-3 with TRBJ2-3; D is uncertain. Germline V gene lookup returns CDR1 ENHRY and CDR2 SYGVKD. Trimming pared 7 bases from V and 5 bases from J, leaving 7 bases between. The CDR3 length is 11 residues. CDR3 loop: CAINYQDTQYF. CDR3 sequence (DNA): TGTGCCATCAACTATCAAGATACGCAGTATTTT.

The CDR3 reads CASSYPSGGVSDTQYF. CDR3 bases: TGTGCCAGCAGTTACCCTAGCGGGGGTGTGTCGGATACGCAGTATTTT. V usage is TRBV6-2 or TRBV6-3 and J usage is TRBJ2-3, with 10 bases that match TRBD2. The germline V gene has CDR1 MNHEY and CDR2 SVGEGT. V was pared by 2 bases and J by 6 bases, with 8 bases of the junction left unmatched. The CDR3 spans 16 residues.

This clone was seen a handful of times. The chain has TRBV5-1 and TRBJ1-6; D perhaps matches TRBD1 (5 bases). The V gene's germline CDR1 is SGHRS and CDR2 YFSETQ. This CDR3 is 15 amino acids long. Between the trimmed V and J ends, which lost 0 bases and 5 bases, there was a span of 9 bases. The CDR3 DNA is TGCGCCAGCAGCTTGGGGGGCGGAGATAATTCACCCCTCCACTTT. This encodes CASSLGGGDNSPLHF.

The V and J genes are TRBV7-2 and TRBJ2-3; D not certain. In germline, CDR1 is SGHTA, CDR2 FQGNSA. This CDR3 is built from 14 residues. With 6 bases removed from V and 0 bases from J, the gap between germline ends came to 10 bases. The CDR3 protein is CASRQAASTDTQYF. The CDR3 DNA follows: TGTGCCAGCAGGCAGGCCGCTAGCACAGATACGCAGTATTTT.

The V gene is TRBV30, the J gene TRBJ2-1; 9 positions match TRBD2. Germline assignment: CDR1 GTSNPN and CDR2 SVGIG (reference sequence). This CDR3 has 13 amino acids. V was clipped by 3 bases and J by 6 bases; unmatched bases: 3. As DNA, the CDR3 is TGTGCCTGGAGGCGGGAGGGGTCCAATGAGCAGTTCTTC. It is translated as CAWRREGSNEQFF.

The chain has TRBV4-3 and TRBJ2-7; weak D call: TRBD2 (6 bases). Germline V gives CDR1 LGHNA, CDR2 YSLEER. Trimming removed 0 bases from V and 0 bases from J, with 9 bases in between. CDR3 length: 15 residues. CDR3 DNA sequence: TGCGCCAGCAGCCAAGATGGGAGGAACTCCTACGAGCAGTACTTC. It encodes CASSQDGRNSYEQYF.

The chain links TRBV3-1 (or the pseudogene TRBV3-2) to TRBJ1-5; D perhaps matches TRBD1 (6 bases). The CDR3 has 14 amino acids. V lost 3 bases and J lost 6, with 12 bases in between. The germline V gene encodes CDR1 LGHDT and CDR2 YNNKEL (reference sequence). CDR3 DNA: TGTGCCAGCAGCCATCATGGGGGCTCTCAGCCCCAGCATTTT. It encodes CASSHHGGSQPQHF.

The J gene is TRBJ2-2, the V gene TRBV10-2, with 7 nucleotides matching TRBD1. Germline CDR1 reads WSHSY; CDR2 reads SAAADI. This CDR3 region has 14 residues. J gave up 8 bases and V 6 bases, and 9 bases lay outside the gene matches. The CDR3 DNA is TGCGCCAGCAGACCGACAGGGTTGTCGGGGGAGCTGTTTTTT. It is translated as CASRPTGLSGELFF.

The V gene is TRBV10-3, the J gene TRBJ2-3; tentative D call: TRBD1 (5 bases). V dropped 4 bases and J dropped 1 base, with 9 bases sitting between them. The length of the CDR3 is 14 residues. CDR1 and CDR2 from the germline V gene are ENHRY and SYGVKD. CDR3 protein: CAISGEGGTDTQYF. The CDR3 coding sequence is TGTGCCATCAGTGGAGAAGGGGGCACAGATACGCAGTATTTT.

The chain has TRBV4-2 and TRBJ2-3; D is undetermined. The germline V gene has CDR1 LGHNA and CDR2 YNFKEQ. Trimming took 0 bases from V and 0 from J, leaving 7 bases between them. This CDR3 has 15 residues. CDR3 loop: CASSQDYPSTDTQYF. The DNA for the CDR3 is TGTGCCAGCAGCCAAGACTATCCTAGCACAGATACGCAGTATTTT.

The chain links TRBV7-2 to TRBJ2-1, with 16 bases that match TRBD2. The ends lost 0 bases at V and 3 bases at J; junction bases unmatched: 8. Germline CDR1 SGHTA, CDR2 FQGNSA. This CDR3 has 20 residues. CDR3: CASSLAPGLAGGLVYNEQFF. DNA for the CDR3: TGTGCCAGCAGCTTAGCTCCGGGACTAGCGGGAGGGCTGGTCTACAATGAGCAGTTCTTC.